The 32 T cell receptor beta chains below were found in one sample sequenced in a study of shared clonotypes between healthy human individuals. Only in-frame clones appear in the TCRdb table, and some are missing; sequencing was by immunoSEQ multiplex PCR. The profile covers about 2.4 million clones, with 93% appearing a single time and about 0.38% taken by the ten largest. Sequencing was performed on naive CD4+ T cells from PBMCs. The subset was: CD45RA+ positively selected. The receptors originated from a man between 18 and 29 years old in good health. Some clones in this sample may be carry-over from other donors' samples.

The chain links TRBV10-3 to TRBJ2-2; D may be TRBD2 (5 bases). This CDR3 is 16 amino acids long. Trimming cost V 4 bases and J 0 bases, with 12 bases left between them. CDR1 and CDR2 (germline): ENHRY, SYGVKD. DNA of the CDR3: TGTGCCATCAGTGGCTTTGTAGCGACGAACACCGGGGAGCTGTTTTTT. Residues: CAISGFVATNTGELFF.

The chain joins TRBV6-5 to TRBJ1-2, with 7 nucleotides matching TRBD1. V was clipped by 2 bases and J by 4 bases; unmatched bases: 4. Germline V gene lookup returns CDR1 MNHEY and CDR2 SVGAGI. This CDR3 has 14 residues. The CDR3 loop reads CASSYRDSLYGYTF. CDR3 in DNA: TGTGCCAGCAGTTACCGGGACAGCCTCTATGGCTACACCTTC.

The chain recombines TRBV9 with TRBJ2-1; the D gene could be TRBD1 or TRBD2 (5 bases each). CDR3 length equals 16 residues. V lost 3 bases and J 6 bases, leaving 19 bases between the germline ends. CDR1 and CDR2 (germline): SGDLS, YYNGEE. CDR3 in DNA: TGTGCCAGCAGCGCACCAGGGACCAATTACGCCAATGAGCAGTTCTTC. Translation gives CASSAPGTNYANEQFF.

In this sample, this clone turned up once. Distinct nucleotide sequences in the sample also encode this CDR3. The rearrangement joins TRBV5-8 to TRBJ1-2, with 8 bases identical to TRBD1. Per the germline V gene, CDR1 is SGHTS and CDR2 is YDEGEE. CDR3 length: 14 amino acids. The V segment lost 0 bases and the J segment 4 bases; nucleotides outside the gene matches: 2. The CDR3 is CASSLAGGGYGYTF. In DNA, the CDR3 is TGTGCCAGCAGCTTGGCAGGGGGCGGCTATGGCTACACCTTC. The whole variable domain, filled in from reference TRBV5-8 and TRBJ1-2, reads EAGVTQSPTHLIKTRGQQATLRCSPISGHTSVYWYQQALGLGLQFLLWYDEGEERNRGNFPPRFSGRQFPNYSSELNVNALELEDSALYLCASSLAGGGYGYTFGSGTRLTVV.

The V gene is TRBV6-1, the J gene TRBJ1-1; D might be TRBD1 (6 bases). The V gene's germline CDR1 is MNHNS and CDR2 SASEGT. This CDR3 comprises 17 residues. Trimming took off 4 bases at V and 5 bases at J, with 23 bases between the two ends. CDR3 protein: CASSGRGGGRLLTEAFF. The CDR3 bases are TGTGCCAGCAGTGGTCGGGGCGGGGGGCGATTACTGACTGAAGCTTTCTTT.

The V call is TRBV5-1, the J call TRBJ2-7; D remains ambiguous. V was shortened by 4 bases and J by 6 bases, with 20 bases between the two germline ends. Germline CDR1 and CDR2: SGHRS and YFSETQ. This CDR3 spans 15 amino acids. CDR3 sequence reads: CASSLELRPGLEQYF. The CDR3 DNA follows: TGCGCCAGCAGCCTCGAGTTGAGGCCCGGGCTCGAGCAGTACTTC.

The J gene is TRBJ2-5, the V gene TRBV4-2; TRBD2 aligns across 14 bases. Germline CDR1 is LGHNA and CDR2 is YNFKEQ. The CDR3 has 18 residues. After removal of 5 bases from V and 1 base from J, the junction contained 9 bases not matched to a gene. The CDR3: CASSSRLAGGPSQETQYF. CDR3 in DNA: TGTGCCAGCAGCTCAAGACTAGCGGGAGGGCCTAGCCAAGAGACCCAGTACTTC.

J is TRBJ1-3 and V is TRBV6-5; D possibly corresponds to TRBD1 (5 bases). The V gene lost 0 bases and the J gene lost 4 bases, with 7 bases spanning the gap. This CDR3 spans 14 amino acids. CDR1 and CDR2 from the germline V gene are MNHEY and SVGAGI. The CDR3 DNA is TGTGCCAGCAGTTACTCCTGGGACGGAAACACCATATATTTT. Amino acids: CASSYSWDGNTIYF.

For the CDR3, the DNA is TGTGCCAGTAGTATAGATCGGGCTAGCTTCAATGAGCAGTTCTTC. Its protein product is CASSIDRASFNEQFF. The chain combines TRBV19 with TRBJ2-1; D possibly corresponds to TRBD2 (5 bases). CDR1 and CDR2 from the germline V gene are LNHDA and SQIVND (reference sequence). The V end was cut by 0 bases, the J end by 6 bases, with 12 bases between. The CDR3 is 15 residues long.

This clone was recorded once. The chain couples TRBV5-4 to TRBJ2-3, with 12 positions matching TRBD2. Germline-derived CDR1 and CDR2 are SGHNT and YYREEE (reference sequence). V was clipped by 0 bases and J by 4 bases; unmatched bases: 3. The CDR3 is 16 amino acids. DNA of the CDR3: TGTGCCAGCAGCTTGGCTAGCGGGAGGGCCGCAGATACGCAGTATTTT. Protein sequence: CASSLASGRAADTQYF. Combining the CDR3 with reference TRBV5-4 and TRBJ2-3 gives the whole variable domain ETGVTQSPTHLIKTRGQQVTLRCSSQSGHNTVSWYQQALGQGPQFIFQYYREEENGRGNFPPRFSGLQFPNYSSELNVNALELDDSALYLCASSLASGRAADTQYFGPGTRLTVL.

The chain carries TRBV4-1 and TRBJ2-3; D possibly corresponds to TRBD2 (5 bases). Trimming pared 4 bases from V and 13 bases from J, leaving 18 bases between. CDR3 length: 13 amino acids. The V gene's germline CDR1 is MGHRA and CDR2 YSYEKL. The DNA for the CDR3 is TGCGCCAGCAGCCGGACGGGAACTGGCGATGAGTATTTT. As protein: CASSRTGTGDEYF.

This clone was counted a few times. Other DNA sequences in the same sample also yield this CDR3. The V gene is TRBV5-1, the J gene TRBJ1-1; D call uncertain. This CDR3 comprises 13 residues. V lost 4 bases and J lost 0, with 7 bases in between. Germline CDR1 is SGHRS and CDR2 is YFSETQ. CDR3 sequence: CASSSGVNTEAFF. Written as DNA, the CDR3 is TGCGCCAGCAGCAGCGGAGTGAACACTGAAGCTTTCTTT. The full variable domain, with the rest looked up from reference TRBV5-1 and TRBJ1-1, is KAGVTQTPRYLIKTRGQQVTLSCSPISGHRSVSWYQQTPGQGLQFLFEYFSETQRNKGNFPGRFSGRQFSNSRSEMNVSTLELGDSALYLCASSSGVNTEAFFGQGTRLTVV.

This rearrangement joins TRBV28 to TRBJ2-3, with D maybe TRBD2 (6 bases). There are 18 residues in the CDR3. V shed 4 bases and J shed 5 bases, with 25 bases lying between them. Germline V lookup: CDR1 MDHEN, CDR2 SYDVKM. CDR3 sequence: CASSSRPSARGIGDTQYF. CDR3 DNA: TGTGCCAGCAGTTCCCGACCGAGCGCGCGGGGAATTGGAGATACGCAGTATTTT.

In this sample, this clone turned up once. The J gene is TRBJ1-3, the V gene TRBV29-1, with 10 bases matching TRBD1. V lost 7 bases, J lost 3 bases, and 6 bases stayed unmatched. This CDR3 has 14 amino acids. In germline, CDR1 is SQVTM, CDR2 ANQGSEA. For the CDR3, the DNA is TGCAGCGCATCGGGGACAGGGGATGGAAACACCATATATTTT. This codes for CSASGTGDGNTIYF.

The CDR3 region has the DNA TGTGCTTCCCGGGACCAGTCAAATCAGCCCCAGCATTTT. Translation: CASRDQSNQPQHF. The gene calls are TRBV19 and TRBJ1-5, with D perhaps TRBD1 (5 bases). The CDR3 runs 13 residues. The germline V gene encodes CDR1 LNHDA and CDR2 SQIVND (reference sequence).

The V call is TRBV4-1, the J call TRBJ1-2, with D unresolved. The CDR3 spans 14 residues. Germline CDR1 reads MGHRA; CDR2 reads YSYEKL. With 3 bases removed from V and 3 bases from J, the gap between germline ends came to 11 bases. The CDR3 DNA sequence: TGCGCCAGCAGCCACTTAGGGAAAGACTATGGCTACACCTTC. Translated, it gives CASSHLGKDYGYTF.

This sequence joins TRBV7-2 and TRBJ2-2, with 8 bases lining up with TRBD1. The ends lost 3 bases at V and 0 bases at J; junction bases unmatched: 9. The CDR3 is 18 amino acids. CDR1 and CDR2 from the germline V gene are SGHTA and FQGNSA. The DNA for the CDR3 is TGTGCCAGCAGCTTGGTCGGACAGGGCGGATCGAACACCGGGGAGCTGTTTTTT. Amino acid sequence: CASSLVGQGGSNTGELFF. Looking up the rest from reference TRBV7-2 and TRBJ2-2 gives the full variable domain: GAGVSQSPSNKVTEKGKDVELRCDPISGHTALYWYRQSLGQGLEFLIYFQGNSAPDKSGLPSDRFSAERTGGSVSTLTIQRTQQEDSAVYLCASSLVGQGGSNTGELFFGEGSRLTVL.

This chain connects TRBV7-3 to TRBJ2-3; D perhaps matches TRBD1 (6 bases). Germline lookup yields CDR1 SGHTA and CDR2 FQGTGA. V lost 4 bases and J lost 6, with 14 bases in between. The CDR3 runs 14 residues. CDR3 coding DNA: TGTGCCAGCAGCTCTAGTGGGGGCCGCGATACGCAGTATTTT. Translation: CASSSSGGRDTQYF.

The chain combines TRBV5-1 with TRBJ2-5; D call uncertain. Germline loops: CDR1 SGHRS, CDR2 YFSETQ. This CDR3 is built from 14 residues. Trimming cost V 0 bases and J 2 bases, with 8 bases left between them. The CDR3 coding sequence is TGCGCCAGCAGCTTGGAGGCACAACAAGAGACCCAGTACTTC. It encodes CASSLEAQQETQYF.

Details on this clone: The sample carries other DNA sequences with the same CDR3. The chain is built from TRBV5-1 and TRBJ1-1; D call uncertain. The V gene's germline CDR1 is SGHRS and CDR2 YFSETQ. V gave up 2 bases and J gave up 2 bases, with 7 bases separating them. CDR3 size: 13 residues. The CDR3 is CASSFGDNTEAFF. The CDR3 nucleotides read TGCGCCAGCAGCTTCGGCGATAACACTGAAGCTTTCTTT.

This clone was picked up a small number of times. CDR3: CASSPEGRGYTF. CDR3 in DNA: TGTGCCAGCAGTCCCGAGGGACGGGGCTACACCTTC. The V gene is TRBV2, the J gene TRBJ1-2; D possibly corresponds to TRBD1 (5 bases). CDR1 SNHLY and CDR2 FYNNEI come from the germline V gene. CDR3 length: 12 amino acids. Trimming removed 5 bases at V and 8 bases at J, with 12 bases between. The variable domain in full, completed from reference TRBV2 and TRBJ1-2, reads EPEVTQTPSHQVTQMGQEVILRCVPISNHLYFYWYRQILGQKVEFLVSFYNNEISEKSEIFDDQFSVERPDGSNFTLKIRSTKLEDSAMYFCASSPEGRGYTFGSGTRLTVV.

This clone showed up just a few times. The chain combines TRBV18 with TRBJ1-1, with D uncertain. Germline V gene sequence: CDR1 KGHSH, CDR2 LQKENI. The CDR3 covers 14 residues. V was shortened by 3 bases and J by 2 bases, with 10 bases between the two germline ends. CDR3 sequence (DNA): TGTGCCAGCTCACCCGTTCGAGCAAACACTGAAGCTTTCTTT. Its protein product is CASSPVRANTEAFF.

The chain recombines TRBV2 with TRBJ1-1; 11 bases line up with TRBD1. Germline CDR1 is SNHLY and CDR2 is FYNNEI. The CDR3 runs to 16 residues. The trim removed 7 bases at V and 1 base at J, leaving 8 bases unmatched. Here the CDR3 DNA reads TGTGCCAGCACCGGACAGGGGGCGAGGAAGAACACTGAAGCTTTCTTT. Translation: CASTGQGARKNTEAFF.

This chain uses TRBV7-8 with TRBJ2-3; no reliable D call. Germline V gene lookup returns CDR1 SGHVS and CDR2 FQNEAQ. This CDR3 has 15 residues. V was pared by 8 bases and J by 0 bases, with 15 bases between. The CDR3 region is CASHVGTASTDTQYF. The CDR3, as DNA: TGTGCCAGCCACGTCGGTACGGCCAGCACAGATACGCAGTATTTT.

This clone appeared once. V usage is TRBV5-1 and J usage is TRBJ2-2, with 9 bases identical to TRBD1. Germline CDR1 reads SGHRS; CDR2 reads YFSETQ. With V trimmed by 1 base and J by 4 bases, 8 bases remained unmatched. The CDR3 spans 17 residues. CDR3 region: CASSLTGQGGITGELFF. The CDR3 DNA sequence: TGCGCCAGCAGCTTGACGGGACAGGGAGGCATCACCGGGGAGCTGTTTTTT.

The chain's CDR3 is CATDPLPKEGLWSNQPQHF. The DNA of the CDR3 is TGTGCCACCGACCCCCTACCCAAGGAGGGACTCTGGAGCAATCAGCCCCAGCATTTT. The rearrangement links TRBV7-9 to TRBJ1-5; perhaps TRBD1 as D (5 bases). The germline gives CDR1 SEHNR, CDR2 FQNEAQ (reference sequence). V lost 10 bases and J 1 base, leaving 29 bases between the germline ends. The CDR3 is 19 residues long.

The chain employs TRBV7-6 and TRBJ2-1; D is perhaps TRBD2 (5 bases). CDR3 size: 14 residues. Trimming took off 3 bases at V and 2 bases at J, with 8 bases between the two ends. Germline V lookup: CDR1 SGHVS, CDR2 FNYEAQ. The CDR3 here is CASSLVAPYNEQFF. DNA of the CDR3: TGTGCCAGCAGCTTGGTAGCGCCCTACAATGAGCAGTTCTTC.

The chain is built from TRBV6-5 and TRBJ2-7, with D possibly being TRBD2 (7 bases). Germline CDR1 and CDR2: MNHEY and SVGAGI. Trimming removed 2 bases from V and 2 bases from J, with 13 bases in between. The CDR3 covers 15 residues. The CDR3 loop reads CASSYEGGITYEQYF. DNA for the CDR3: TGTGCCAGCAGTTACGAGGGGGGGATAACCTACGAGCAGTACTTC.

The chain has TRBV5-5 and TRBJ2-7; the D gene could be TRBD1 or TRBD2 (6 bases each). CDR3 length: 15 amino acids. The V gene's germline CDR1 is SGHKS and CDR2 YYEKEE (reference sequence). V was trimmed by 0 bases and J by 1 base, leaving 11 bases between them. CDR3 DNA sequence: TGTGCCAGCAGCTTGGTAGGGGGGAGGTCCTACGAGCAGTACTTC. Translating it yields CASSLVGGRSYEQYF.

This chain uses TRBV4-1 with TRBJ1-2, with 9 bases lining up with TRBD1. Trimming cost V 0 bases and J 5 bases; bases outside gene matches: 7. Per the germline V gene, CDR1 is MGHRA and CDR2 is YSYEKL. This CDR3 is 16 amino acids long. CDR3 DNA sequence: TGCGCCAGCAGCCAAGATCGGGACAGGGCACCTTATGGCTACACCTTC. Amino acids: CASSQDRDRAPYGYTF.

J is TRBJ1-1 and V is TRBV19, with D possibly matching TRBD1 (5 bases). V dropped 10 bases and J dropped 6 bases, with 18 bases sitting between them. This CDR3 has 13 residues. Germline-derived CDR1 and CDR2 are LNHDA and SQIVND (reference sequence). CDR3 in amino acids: CAISPRQGSEAFF. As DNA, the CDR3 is TGTGCCATTTCACCCAGGCAGGGTTCTGAAGCTTTCTTT.

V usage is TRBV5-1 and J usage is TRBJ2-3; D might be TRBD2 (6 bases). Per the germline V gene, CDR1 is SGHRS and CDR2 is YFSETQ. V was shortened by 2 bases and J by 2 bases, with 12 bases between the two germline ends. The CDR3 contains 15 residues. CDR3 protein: CASSFTGGATDTQYF. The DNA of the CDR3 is TGCGCCAGCAGCTTCACCGGGGGAGCCACAGATACGCAGTATTTT. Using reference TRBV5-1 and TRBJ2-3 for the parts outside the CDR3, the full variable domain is KAGVTQTPRYLIKTRGQQVTLSCSPISGHRSVSWYQQTPGQGLQFLFEYFSETQRNKGNFPGRFSGRQFSNSRSEMNVSTLELGDSALYLCASSFTGGATDTQYFGPGTRLTVL.